The 14 T cell receptor beta chains listed next were all sequenced from one sample in a study of early T cells in non-severe SARS-CoV-2 infection. TCRdb analysed the 5' RACE reads with MiXCR anew, one entry per CDR3 protein. Of roughly 54,000 distinct CDR3 sequences listed, about 7.6% are singletons. This material consisted of whole blood, taken at baseline. The receptors were sampled from an adult who was a healthcare worker with PCR-confirmed SARS-CoV-2 infection or an uninfected control (not recorded which).

This clonotype has just a few counts. The CDR3 here is CASTEDGGTHTDTQYF. Here the CDR3 DNA reads TGTGCCAGCACCGAGGACGGGGGCACACACACAGATACGCAGTATTTT. This chain links TRBV6-5 with TRBJ2-3, with D perhaps being TRBD1 or TRBD2 (6 bases each). Trimming stripped 7 bases from V and 2 bases from J, with 19 bases between. The CDR3 totals 16 residues. The V gene's germline CDR1 is MNHEY and CDR2 SVGAGI.

This clonotype was seen more than once but under ten times. V gene TRBV6-5 combines with J gene TRBJ2-7; a possible D gene is TRBD2 (5 bases). This CDR3 comprises 16 residues. In germline, CDR1 is MNHEY, CDR2 SVGAGI. Trimming removed 4 bases at V and 0 bases at J, with 16 bases between. Written as DNA, the CDR3 is TGTGCCAGCAGTTCGATAGACTGGAGGAGCTCCTACGAGCAGTACTTC. It translates to CASSSIDWRSSYEQYF.

This clonotype was found a few times. This rearrangement joins TRBV5-1 to TRBJ2-7; 9 bases map to TRBD1. CDR1 SGHRS and CDR2 YFSETQ come from the germline V gene. The CDR3 spans 15 residues. V lost 6 bases, J lost 6 bases, and 13 bases stayed unmatched. This CDR3 is CASTHSGTGTGEQYF. The CDR3 DNA follows: TGCGCCAGCACCCATTCCGGGACAGGGACAGGCGAGCAGTACTTC.

This clonotype came up many times. The chain recombines TRBV6-5 with TRBJ1-3; no reliable D call. V lost 6 bases and J lost 3, with 15 bases in between. The germline V gene encodes CDR1 MNHEY and CDR2 SVGAGI. This CDR3 region has 15 residues. The CDR3 nucleotides read TGTGCCAGCAGCCGACGGATTAACTTTGGAAACACCATATATTTT. This codes for CASSRRINFGNTIYF.

V is TRBV24-1 and J is TRBJ2-3, with 7 bases fitting TRBD2. The CDR3 has 17 amino acids. V lost 3 bases, J lost 1 base, and 9 bases stayed unmatched. Germline lookup yields CDR1 KGHDR and CDR2 SFDVKD. CDR3 in DNA: TGTGCCACCAGTGATCCGGGGAAGCGGGACGGCACAGATACGCAGTATTTT. Encoded protein: CATSDPGKRDGTDTQYF.

The rearrangement links TRBV5-5 to TRBJ2-1; D not resolved. The V end was cut by 2 bases, the J end by 8 bases, with 14 bases between. This CDR3 has 14 residues. Germline-derived CDR1 and CDR2 are SGHKS and YYEKEE (reference sequence). The CDR3 region is CASSLKPGYDEQFF. CDR3 bases: TGTGCCAGCAGCTTAAAACCCGGTTATGATGAGCAGTTCTTC.

This clonotype came up many times. The chain uses TRBV7-2 and TRBJ2-1; D not certain. CDR3 length equals 13 residues. Germline V gene sequence: CDR1 SGHTA, CDR2 FQGNSA. Trimming stripped 5 bases from V and 8 bases from J, with 13 bases between. CDR3 region: CASSLASEDEQFF. As DNA, the CDR3 is TGTGCCAGCAGCCTTGCTAGTGAGGATGAGCAGTTCTTC.

This clonotype was detected a few times. This chain connects TRBV27 to TRBJ2-3; perhaps TRBD1 as D (6 bases). Germline V gives CDR1 MNHEY, CDR2 SMNVEV (reference sequence). The length of the CDR3 is 13 residues. The V gene lost 8 bases and the J gene lost 4 bases, with 13 bases spanning the gap. The CDR3 coding sequence is TGTGCCAGCTCAACAGGGTTCGCAGATACGCAGTATTTT. Encoded protein: CASSTGFADTQYF.

The table lists this clonotype with a few counts. Here the CDR3 reads CASSSPGGSYNEQFF. The CDR3 DNA sequence: TGCGCCAGCAGCTCTCCGGGGGGGTCCTACAATGAGCAGTTCTTC. This rearrangement joins TRBV5-1 to TRBJ2-1; TRBD2 matches 8 bases. J gave up 1 base and V 3 bases, and 3 bases lay outside the gene matches. This CDR3 has 15 residues. Germline loops: CDR1 SGHRS, CDR2 YFSETQ. The variable domain in full, completed from reference TRBV5-1 and TRBJ2-1, reads KAGVTQTPRYLIKTRGQQVTLSCSPISGHRSVSWYQQTPGQGLQFLFEYFSETQRNKGNFPGRFSGRQFSNSRSEMNVSTLELGDSALYLCASSSPGGSYNEQFFGPGTRLTVL.

The table lists this clonotype with a few counts. This chain connects TRBV10-3 to TRBJ2-7; D perhaps matches TRBD2 (5 bases). From germline, CDR1 is ENHRY and CDR2 SYGVKD. The CDR3 has 14 amino acids. The germline V and J ends were trimmed by 4 bases and 0 bases, with 10 bases remaining between them. This CDR3 is CAISAGLTSYEQYF. The CDR3, as DNA: TGTGCCATCAGTGCCGGACTGACCTCCTACGAGCAGTACTTC.

This clonotype was recorded a few times. J is TRBJ2-1 and V is TRBV12-3 or TRBV12-4, with 8 positions matching TRBD2. This CDR3 contains 13 residues. The junction had 3 bases not matched to a gene; V was cut back by 4 bases and J by 7 bases. The CDR3 nucleotides read TGTGCCAGCAGTTCCGGACTAGCTAATGAGCAGTTCTTC. As protein: CASSSGLANEQFF.

The rearrangement links TRBV7-3 to TRBJ2-2; 8 nucleotides align to TRBD2. The CDR3 is 14 residues long. The germline CDR1 and CDR2 sequences are SGHTA and FQGTGA. V shed 4 bases, J shed 6 bases, and the junction held 4 bases outside the gene matches. Written as DNA, the CDR3 is TGTGCCAGCAGCTACGGGACTAGGTCCGGGGAGCTGTTTTTT. This encodes CASSYGTRSGELFF.

This sequence joins TRBV14 and TRBJ1-2; 7 positions agree with TRBD1. This CDR3 comprises 18 residues. The V gene's germline CDR1 is SGHDN and CDR2 FVKESK. V lost 2 bases to trimming and J lost 4 bases; unmatched junction nucleotides: 16. The CDR3 DNA follows: TGTGCCAGCAGCCAACCCATTGGGGCTACAGGGGTCGGCTATGGCTACACCTTC. It specifies CASSQPIGATGVGYGYTF.

The chain joins TRBV7-2 to TRBJ1-1; D uncertain. CDR3 length: 14 amino acids. The germline V gene encodes CDR1 SGHTA and CDR2 FQGNSA. V lost 2 bases and J 7 bases, leaving 14 bases between the germline ends. CDR3 protein: CASSLPARKFEAFF. The CDR3 DNA sequence: TGTGCCAGCAGCTTACCCGCGAGAAAATTTGAAGCTTTCTTT.